This T cell receptor (beta chain) originates from a study of T cell clones after liver transplantation. This clone was recorded once. The repertoire was sequenced with immunoSEQ multiplex PCR; TCRdb's copy has only in-frame clones and lacks some. Of around 19,000 clones listed, over 75% are singletons. V shed 6 bases and J shed 0 bases, with 21 bases lying between them. The CDR3 loop spans 17 amino acids. The germline V gene has CDR1 MNHEY and CDR2 SMNVEV (reference sequence). Here the sequenced sample was CD8+ T cells from blood, taken before liver transplant. The chain joins TRBV27 to TRBJ2-7; D is ambiguous. The TCR comes from a human donor who received a liver transplant. The CDR3 loop is CASSSSAPGTSSYEQYF. The CDR3 region has the DNA TGTGCCAGCAGCTCTTCTGCCCCGGGCACCAGCTCCTACGAGCAGTACTTC.